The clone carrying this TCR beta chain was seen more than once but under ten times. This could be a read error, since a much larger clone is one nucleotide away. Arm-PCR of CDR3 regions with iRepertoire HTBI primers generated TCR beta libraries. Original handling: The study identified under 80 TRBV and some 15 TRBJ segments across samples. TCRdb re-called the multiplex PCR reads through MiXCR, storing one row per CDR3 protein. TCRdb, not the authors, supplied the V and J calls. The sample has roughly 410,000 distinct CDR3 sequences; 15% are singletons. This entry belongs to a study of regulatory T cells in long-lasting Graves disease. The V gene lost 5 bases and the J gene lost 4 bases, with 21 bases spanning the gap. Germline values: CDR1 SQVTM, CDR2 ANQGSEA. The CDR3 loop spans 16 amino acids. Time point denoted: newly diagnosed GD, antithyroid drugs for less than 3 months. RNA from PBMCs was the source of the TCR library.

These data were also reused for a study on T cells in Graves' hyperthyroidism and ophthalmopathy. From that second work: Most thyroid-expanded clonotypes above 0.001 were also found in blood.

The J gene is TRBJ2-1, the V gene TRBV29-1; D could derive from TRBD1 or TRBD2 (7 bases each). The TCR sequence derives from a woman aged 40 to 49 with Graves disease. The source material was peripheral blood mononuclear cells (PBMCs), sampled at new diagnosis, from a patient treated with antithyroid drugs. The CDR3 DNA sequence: TGCAGCGTTCAAACCTCTACCCAGGGGGGGTACAATGAGCAGTTCTTC. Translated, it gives CSVQTSTQGGYNEQFF.